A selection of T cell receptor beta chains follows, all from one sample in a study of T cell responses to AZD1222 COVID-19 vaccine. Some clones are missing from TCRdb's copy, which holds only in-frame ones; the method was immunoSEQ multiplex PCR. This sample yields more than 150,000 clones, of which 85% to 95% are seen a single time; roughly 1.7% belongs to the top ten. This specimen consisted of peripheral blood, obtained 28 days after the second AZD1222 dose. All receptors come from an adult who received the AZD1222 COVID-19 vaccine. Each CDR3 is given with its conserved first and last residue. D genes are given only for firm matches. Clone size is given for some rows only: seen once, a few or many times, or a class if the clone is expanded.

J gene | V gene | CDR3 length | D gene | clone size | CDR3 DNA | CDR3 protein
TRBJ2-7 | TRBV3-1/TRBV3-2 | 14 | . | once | TGTGCCAGCAGCCAAGGTCTTAATAAATACGAGCAGTACTTC | CASSQGLNKYEQYF
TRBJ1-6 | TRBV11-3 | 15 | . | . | TGTGCCAGCAGCCCTCGAGCGGGAGGTAATTCACCCCTCCACTTT | CASSPRAGGNSPLHF
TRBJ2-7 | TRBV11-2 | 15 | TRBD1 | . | TGTGCCAGCAGCCTGACGGGACAGGGTCAGGCCGAGCAGTACTTC | CASSLTGQGQAEQYF
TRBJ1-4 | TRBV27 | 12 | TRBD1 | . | TGTGCCACGGGGGACAGTGGAAGAAAACTGTTTTTT | CATGDSGRKLFF
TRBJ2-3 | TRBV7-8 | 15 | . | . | TGTGCCAGCAGTCGCGGGGCGCAATTTGCAGATACGCAGTATTTT | CASSRGAQFADTQYF
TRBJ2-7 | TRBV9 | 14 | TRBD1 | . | TGTGCCAGCAGCGTAGGTGCAGGGGGCTACGAGCAGTACTTC | CASSVGAGGYEQYF
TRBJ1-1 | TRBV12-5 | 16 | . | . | TGTGCTAGTGGTTTGACGCAGGAGGGGGTGAACACTGAAGCTTTCTTT | CASGLTQEGVNTEAFF
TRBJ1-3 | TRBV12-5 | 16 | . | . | TGTGCTAGTGGGACCCACAGGGCCCTCTCTGGAAACACCATATATTTT | CASGTHRALSGNTIYF
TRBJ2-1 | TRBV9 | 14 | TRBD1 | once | TGTGCCAGCAGCAACGACAGGGTTCGTGGTGAGCAGTTCTTC | CASSNDRVRGEQFF
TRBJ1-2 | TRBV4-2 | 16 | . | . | TGTGCCAGCAGCCAAAAGACACAGGGCTCAGGGTATGGCTACACCTTC | CASSQKTQGSGYGYTF
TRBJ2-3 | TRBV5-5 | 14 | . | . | TGTGCCAGCAGCTTGCAAGGGGGATCAGATACGCAGTATTTT | CASSLQGGSDTQYF
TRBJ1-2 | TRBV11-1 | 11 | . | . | TGTGCCAGCAGCTTTAGGGCCGGCTACACCTTC | CASSFRAGYTF
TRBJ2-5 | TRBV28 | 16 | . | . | TGTGCCAGCAGTCCTCAGGGGTTGGGGGGGAGAGAGACCCAGTACTTC | CASSPQGLGGRETQYF
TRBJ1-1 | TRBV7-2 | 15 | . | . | TGTGCCAGCAGCTTAGTTTCTGGAGGTAACACTGAAGCTTTCTTT | CASSLVSGGNTEAFF
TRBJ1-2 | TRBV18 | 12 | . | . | TGTGCCAGCTCACCAGAGACCTATGGCTACACCTTC | CASSPETYGYTF
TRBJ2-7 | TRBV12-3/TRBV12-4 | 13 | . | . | TGTGCCAGCAGCCCCGACAGACCCTACGAGCAGTACTTC | CASSPDRPYEQYF
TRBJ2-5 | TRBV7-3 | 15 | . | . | TGTGCCAGCAGCTTAAACTACGGGTTTAGGGAGACCCAGTACTTC | CASSLNYGFRETQYF
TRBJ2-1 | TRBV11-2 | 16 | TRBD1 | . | TGTGCCAGCAGCTTATGGAGGACAGGGGACTACAATGAGCAGTTCTTC | CASSLWRTGDYNEQFF
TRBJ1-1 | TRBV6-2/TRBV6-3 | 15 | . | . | TGTGCCAGCAGCCCCTCCCTCTTCCCGGGGACTGAAGCTTTCTTT | CASSPSLFPGTEAFF
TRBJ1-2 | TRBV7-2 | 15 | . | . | TGTGCCAGCAGCCCCCCCGCGGGTACTAACTATGGCTACACCTTC | CASSPPAGTNYGYTF
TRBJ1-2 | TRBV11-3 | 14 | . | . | TGTGCCAGCAGCCCAGCTCAGGGAGACTATGGCTACACCTTC | CASSPAQGDYGYTF
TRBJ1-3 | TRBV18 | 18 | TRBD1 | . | TGTGCCAGCTCACCATTGACAGGGATCACTAGCTCTGGAAACACCATATATTTT | CASSPLTGITSSGNTIYF
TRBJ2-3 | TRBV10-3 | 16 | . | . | TGTGCCATCGGGGGATCTCTACCCGGAGGCCCAGATACGCAGTATTTT | CAIGGSLPGGPDTQYF
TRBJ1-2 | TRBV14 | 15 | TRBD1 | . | TGTGCCAGCAGCCAAGCCGGGACAGGGGCACATGGCTACACCTTC | CASSQAGTGAHGYTF
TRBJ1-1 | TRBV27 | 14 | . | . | TGTGCCAGCAGGAAAGGGGGAGTGAACACTGAAGCTTTCTTT | CASRKGGVNTEAFF
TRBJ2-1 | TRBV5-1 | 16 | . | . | TGCGCCAGCAGCTTTTTAGCGGCTAGCTCCTACAATGAGCAGTTCTTC | CASSFLAASSYNEQFF
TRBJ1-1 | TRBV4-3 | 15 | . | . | TGCGCCAGCAGCCAAGGGGGGAGTATGAACACTGAAGCTTTCTTT | CASSQGGSMNTEAFF
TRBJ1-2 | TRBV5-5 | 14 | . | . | TGTGCCAGCAGGTACGGCGGGGGCAACTATGGCTACACCTTC | CASRYGGGNYGYTF
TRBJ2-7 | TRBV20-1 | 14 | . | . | TGCAGTGCTAGTAGAGGCAGCGCCTCCTACGAGCAGTACTTC | CSASRGSASYEQYF
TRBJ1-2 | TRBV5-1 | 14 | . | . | TGCGCCAGCATCTTTGCCCCAGGGGACTATGGCTACACCTTC | CASIFAPGDYGYTF
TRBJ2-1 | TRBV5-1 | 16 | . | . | TGCGCCAGCGTATCTTCGGGGACTTTTCTAGACAATGAGCAGTTCTTC | CASVSSGTFLDNEQFF
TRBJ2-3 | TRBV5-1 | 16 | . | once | TGCGCCAGCAGCCCCCCGACTAGTGGGAACGCAGATACGCAGTATTTT | CASSPPTSGNADTQYF
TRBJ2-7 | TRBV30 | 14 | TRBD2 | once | TGTGCCTGGACAGCAGGAGCGGGAGCTTCCGAGCAGTACTTC | CAWTAGAGASEQYF
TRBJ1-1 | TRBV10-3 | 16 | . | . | TGTGCCATCAGCCTCAGAGCCGACGGGCAGAACACTGAAGCTTTCTTT | CAISLRADGQNTEAFF
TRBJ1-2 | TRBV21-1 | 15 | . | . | TGTGCCAGCAGCACTAAACAGGGTAAATACTATGGCTACACCTTC | CASSTKQGKYYGYTF
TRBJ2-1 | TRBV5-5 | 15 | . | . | TGTGCCAGCAGCGTAACAGGGAGCTCCTACAATGAGCAGTTCTTC | CASSVTGSSYNEQFF